Shown below are 26 T cell receptor beta chains from a single sample sequenced in a study of blood T cell repertoires in COVID-19. TCRdb keeps only in-frame clones here, not all; method: immunoSEQ multiplex PCR. The data hold 200,000 to 250,000 clones, with 84% observed a single time. Sequenced input: peripheral blood. All receptors derive from a man younger than 45 with active or convalescent COVID-19.

CDR3 residues: CASSLGEFTEAFF. In DNA form, the CDR3 reads TGTGCCAGCAGCTTGGGGGAGTTCACTGAAGCTTTCTTT. The V and J genes are TRBV5-5 and TRBJ1-1; D not certain. The germline V and J ends were trimmed by 0 bases and 4 bases, with 7 bases remaining between them. Germline V gives CDR1 SGHKS, CDR2 YYEKEE (reference sequence). CDR3 size: 13 residues.

The rearrangement uses TRBV11-2 and TRBJ2-7, with D uncertain. The V gene's germline CDR1 is SGHAT and CDR2 FQNNGV. CDR3 size: 14 residues. Deletions cut 2 bases from V and 0 bases from J, with 8 bases between. The CDR3 DNA reads as TGTGCCAGCAGCTTACCACAGAGCTCCTACGAGCAGTACTTC. As protein: CASSLPQSSYEQYF.

The chain employs TRBV5-6 and TRBJ2-3, with 11 bases lining up with TRBD2. CDR1 is SGHDT and CDR2 is YYEEEE in the germline V gene. The trim removed 3 bases at V and 2 bases at J, leaving 8 bases unmatched. The CDR3 totals 17 residues. This CDR3 reads CASSSPLAGDHTDTQYF. The CDR3 DNA sequence: TGTGCCAGCAGCTCCCCACTAGCGGGAGATCACACAGATACGCAGTATTTT.

This chain links TRBV6-2 or TRBV6-3 with TRBJ2-2; D perhaps matches TRBD2 (6 bases). The germline gives CDR1 MNHEY, CDR2 SVGEGT. The V end lost 1 base, the J end lost 5 bases, and 14 bases lay between the germline ends. This CDR3 comprises 16 residues. The CDR3: CASSYLGPRGTGELFF. DNA of the CDR3: TGTGCCAGCAGTTACTTAGGTCCCCGGGGGACCGGGGAGCTGTTTTTT.

In regard to this clone: The same CDR3 arises from other DNA sequences in this sample as well. The chain is built from TRBV18 and TRBJ2-7; 11 positions match TRBD1. Germline values: CDR1 KGHSH, CDR2 LQKENI. The CDR3 sequence is 14 residues long. The junction had 5 bases not matched to a gene; V was cut back by 3 bases and J by 7 bases. The CDR3, as DNA: TGTGCCAGCTCACCCCCCGGGACAGGGGGGGAGCAGTACTTC. Translation: CASSPPGTGGEQYF.

The gene calls are TRBV28 and TRBJ1-2; maybe TRBD1 (6 bases). The CDR3 spans 17 residues. The V and J ends lost 1 base and 1 base respectively, with 16 bases between them. Germline V gene sequence: CDR1 MDHEN, CDR2 SYDVKM. As DNA, the CDR3 is TGTGCCAGCAGTTTATTGCCAGGGGCTTATTATAACTATGGCTACACCTTC. Translation gives CASSLLPGAYYNYGYTF.

The CDR3 region has the DNA TGTGCCAGCAGCCCCGGGACAGGGTGGACGTACGAGCAGTACTTC. Translated: CASSPGTGWTYEQYF. The V call is TRBV6-2 or TRBV6-3, the J call TRBJ2-7; 9 bases align to TRBD1. CDR1 and CDR2 (germline): MNHEY, SVGEGT. Trimming cost V 6 bases and J 4 bases; bases outside gene matches: 10. The CDR3 runs 15 residues.

The chain recombines TRBV5-6 with TRBJ2-7; possible D gene TRBD1, 5 bases. Per germline, CDR1 SGHDT and CDR2 YYEEEE. The CDR3 has 13 amino acids. Trimming left V 0 bases short and J 6 bases short, with 10 bases between. The CDR3 DNA reads TGTGCCAGCAGCTTGGGACAGTTCGGCGAGCAGTACTTC. This translates into CASSLGQFGEQYF.

This sequence joins TRBV7-9 and TRBJ1-4; D possibly corresponds to TRBD1 (5 bases). CDR3 length equals 15 residues. V lost 3 bases, J lost 4 bases, and 12 bases lay in between. Germline values: CDR1 SEHNR, CDR2 FQNEAQ (reference sequence). Here the CDR3 reads CASSFGGVGNEKLFF. The CDR3 DNA is TGTGCCAGCAGCTTCGGGGGGGTCGGTAATGAAAAACTGTTTTTT.

This clone turned up a few times. The J gene is TRBJ2-7, the V gene TRBV20-1, with 7 bases matching TRBD1. The CDR3 covers 11 residues. In germline, CDR1 is DFQATT, CDR2 SNEGSKA (reference sequence). Trimming took 5 bases from V and 6 from J; bases not matched to a gene: 4. Here the CDR3 DNA reads TGCAGTGCTTCAAGGGGGCCCGAGCAGTACTTC. Translated: CSASRGPEQYF.

The gene calls are TRBV14 and TRBJ1-1; TRBD1 matches at 11 bases. The V and J ends lost 3 bases and 7 bases, in that order; junction bases with no gene match: 10. CDR1 and CDR2 from the germline V gene are SGHDN and FVKESK. CDR3 size: 16 residues. CDR3 loop: CASSQFRDRGSSEAFF. CDR3 in DNA: TGTGCCAGCAGCCAGTTCCGGGACAGGGGGTCGAGTGAAGCTTTCTTT.

The chain has TRBV11-3 and TRBJ2-2, with 9 bases fitting TRBD1. Germline loops: CDR1 SGHNT, CDR2 YENEEA. V was clipped by 1 base and J by 5 bases; unmatched bases: 2. The CDR3 contains 15 residues. The CDR3 spells CASSLGGQGTGELFF. CDR3 DNA: TGTGCCAGCAGCTTAGGGGGACAGGGTACCGGGGAGCTGTTTTTT. The full variable domain, rest sourced from reference TRBV11-3 and TRBJ2-2, is EAGVVQSPRYKIIEKKQPVAFWCNPISGHNTLYWYLQNLGQGPELLIRYENEEAVDDSQLPKDRFSAERLKGVDSTLKIQPAELGDSAVYLCASSLGGQGTGELFFGEGSRLTVL.

The V gene is TRBV10-3, the J gene TRBJ2-1, with a possible D match to TRBD2 (5 bases). The CDR3 is 17 amino acids. V gave up 5 bases and J gave up 0 bases, with 17 bases separating them. From germline, CDR1 is ENHRY and CDR2 SYGVKD. The CDR3 protein is CAISFSPDYNSYNEQFF. The CDR3 DNA follows: TGTGCCATCAGTTTCTCCCCTGACTATAACTCCTACAATGAGCAGTTCTTC.

This rearrangement joins TRBV2 to TRBJ2-2; the match to TRBD2 covers 7 bases. The trim removed 11 bases at V and 3 bases at J, leaving 9 bases unmatched. Per germline, CDR1 SNHLY and CDR2 FYNNEI. The CDR3 extends over 14 amino acids. Here the CDR3 reads CAGRAGVYTGELFF. The CDR3 DNA reads TGTGCCGGTAGGGCGGGAGTGTACACCGGGGAGCTGTTTTTT.

This clone was seen once. The chain combines TRBV7-9 with TRBJ1-1; D ambiguous. Germline V CDR1 and CDR2: SEHNR, FQNEAQ (reference sequence). The V gene lost 2 bases and the J gene lost 2 bases, with 6 bases spanning the gap. This CDR3 is 13 amino acids long. CDR3 in amino acids: CASSLPINTEAFF. CDR3 in DNA: TGTGCCAGCAGCTTACCCATTAACACTGAAGCTTTCTTT.

The chain carries TRBV5-4 and TRBJ2-7; D is unresolved. This CDR3 has 12 amino acids. Trimming left V 3 bases short and J 8 bases short, with 12 bases between. From germline, CDR1 is SGHNT and CDR2 YYREEE (reference sequence). The CDR3 DNA reads TGTGCCAGCAGCTCCCAACTTACGAAGCAGTACTTC. It encodes CASSSQLTKQYF.

V usage is TRBV6-4 and J usage is TRBJ1-6, with TRBD1 as a possible D gene (6 bases). Per germline, CDR1 MRHNA and CDR2 SNTAGT. The germline V and J ends were trimmed by 4 bases and 3 bases, with 13 bases remaining between them. The length of the CDR3 is 16 residues. CDR3 DNA sequence: TGTGCCAGCAGTGGGGGGCAATACCTCTATAATTCACCCCTCCACTTT. It specifies CASSGGQYLYNSPLHF.

The sample holds one count of this clone. The V gene is TRBV9, the J gene TRBJ2-1; D is possibly TRBD2 (6 bases). Germline V lookup: CDR1 SGDLS, CDR2 YYNGEE. The V gene lost 2 bases and the J gene lost 0 bases, with 9 bases spanning the gap. This CDR3 is built from 15 residues. Here the CDR3 DNA reads TGTGCCAGCAGCGTGGAGGGGTACTCCTACAATGAGCAGTTCTTC. Protein: CASSVEGYSYNEQFF.

The chain joins TRBV6-5 to TRBJ1-5; 10 positions agree with TRBD1. Unmatched junction bases numbered 6, after V lost 7 bases and J lost 3 bases. Germline CDR1 and CDR2: MNHEY and SVGAGI. The CDR3 has 15 amino acids. The CDR3 bases are TGTGCCAGCACCTTAGGGACAGGGGCCAATCAGCCCCAGCATTTT. Encoded protein: CASTLGTGANQPQHF.

CDR3 loop: CASSVDRGTYEQYF. DNA for the CDR3: TGTGCCAGCAGCGTAGACAGGGGGACCTACGAGCAGTACTTC. The J gene is TRBJ2-7, the V gene TRBV9; 8 nucleotides agree with TRBD1. V lost 0 bases and J lost 2; bases outside the gene matches: 1. Germline V lookup: CDR1 SGDLS, CDR2 YYNGEE. The CDR3 sequence is 14 residues long.

A single count supports this clone. The genes are TRBV7-2 and TRBJ1-4; D is ambiguous. V lost 5 bases, J lost 8 bases, and 9 bases lay in between. Germline V lookup: CDR1 SGHTA, CDR2 FQGNSA. This CDR3 comprises 12 residues. The CDR3 DNA follows: TGTGCCAGCAGCCTACCGGGGGAAAAACTGTTTTTT. Translated: CASSLPGEKLFF.

The rearrangement links TRBV12-1 to TRBJ2-1; the table assigns TRBD1, which was not confirmed against the DNA. TRBV12-1 is reported as a pseudogene. The CDR3 spans 14 residues. The CDR3, as DNA: TGTGCCAGCCCGAACCAGAAACGAAACAATGAGCAGTTCTTC. Its translation: CASPNQKRNNEQFF.

The chain couples TRBV24-1 to TRBJ2-5; D is perhaps TRBD1 (5 bases). With 5 bases removed from V and 4 bases from J, the gap between germline ends came to 22 bases. In germline, CDR1 is KGHDR, CDR2 SFDVKD. The CDR3 length is 17 residues. The CDR3 spells CATSAPVGQGTSETQYF. As DNA, the CDR3 is TGTGCCACCAGTGCCCCGGTGGGGCAGGGAACCTCAGAGACCCAGTACTTC.

This clone was observed a handful of times. V and J are TRBV15 and TRBJ2-7, with TRBD2 identical over 7 bases. Unmatched junction bases numbered 6, after V lost 4 bases and J lost 3 bases. Germline V gene sequence: CDR1 LNHNV, CDR2 YYDKDF (reference sequence). This CDR3 is built from 14 residues. The CDR3 sequence is CATSTGLRNYEQYF. The CDR3 bases are TGTGCCACCAGCACGGGACTACGAAACTACGAGCAGTACTTC.

The CDR3 bases are TGTGCCAGCAGCTTACATCCGCGACTAGGGGTATACCAAGAGACCCAGTACTTC. Translating it yields CASSLHPRLGVYQETQYF. This chain uses TRBV7-2 with TRBJ2-5; D may be TRBD2 (6 bases). Trimming shortened V by 2 bases and J by 0 bases, and 19 bases separated the two germline ends. The CDR3 extends over 18 amino acids. Looked up from germline, CDR1 is SGHTA and CDR2 is FQGNSA.

The chain employs TRBV29-1 and TRBJ2-7; maybe TRBD1 (6 bases). The germline CDR1 and CDR2 sequences are SQVTM and ANQGSEA. Trimming cost V 4 bases and J 5 bases, with 15 bases left between them. The CDR3 is made up of 13 amino acids. Written as DNA, the CDR3 is TGCAGCGTTGCTTCGCACAGGGTCCACGAGCAGTACTTC. Amino acids: CSVASHRVHEQYF.